Listed below are T cell receptor beta chains from one sample, sequenced in a study of control samples from healthy donors and cancer patients. Clones were sequenced by immunoSEQ multiplex PCR, and TCRdb holds only the in-frame ones, with some missing. In the table there are more than 50,000 clones, 90% to 96% of which are singletons. Material for sequencing was blood. The origin of the receptors is a woman between 18 and 29 years old in good health. Both conserved end residues are trimmed from each CDR3. The order of the fields is J gene, V gene, CDR3 protein.

TRBJ1-3	TRBV5-1	ASSLQGQLNSGNTIY
TRBJ2-5	TRBV7-2	ASTPTGFQETQY
TRBJ1-1	TRBV4-3	ASSQRGTEAF
TRBJ1-4	TRBV2	ASIRDRNNEKLF
TRBJ2-7	TRBV10-3	AISESRGYEQY
TRBJ1-2	TRBV28	ASGNTGGYYGYT
TRBJ2-7	TRBV27	ASSARGGGPYEQY
TRBJ1-1	TRBV5-6	ASSFMTGANTEAF
TRBJ1-1	TRBV28	ASTQGKAF
TRBJ1-1	TRBV5-1	ASSLQWEGWGTEAF
TRBJ2-3	TRBV6-1	ASSEGIRRRGTDTQY
TRBJ1-1	TRBV30	AWRGWTEAF
TRBJ1-2	TRBV19	ASSIREGGYGYT
TRBJ1-6	TRBV4-1	ASSQYPDGDSPLH
TRBJ2-1	TRBV6-5	ASSYSSDYNEQF
TRBJ1-2	TRBV7-2	ASSPRRNYGYT
TRBJ1-3	TRBV7-8	ASNPENSGNTIY
TRBJ2-7	TRBV15	ATSRFSGGAYEQY
TRBJ2-1	TRBV7-9	ASAKSGGARQDNEQF
TRBJ2-2	TRBV9	ASSASGELF
TRBJ1-1	TRBV4-3	ASSQDSGMNTEAF
TRBJ2-1	TRBV19	ASSIGLAGRWNEQF
TRBJ2-1	TRBV4-1	ASSQVPTSGAHNEQF
TRBJ2-1	TRBV10-3	AISERGNNEQF
TRBJ1-2	TRBV5-1	ASSVSFKTGDGYT
TRBJ2-1	TRBV5-4	ASSLGLVQDNEQF
TRBJ2-3	TRBV6-2/TRBV6-3	ASSYSNPSDTQY
TRBJ2-2	TRBV27	ASSLTNTGELF